This passage covers 20 T cell receptor beta chains from one sample sequenced in a study of control samples from healthy donors and cancer patients. The protocol was immunoSEQ multiplex PCR, while the TCRdb copy is restricted to in-frame clones and leaves out a portion. In the table there are over 65,000 clones, around 94% of which are singletons. The sample taken for sequencing was blood. These receptor sequences come from a woman between 35 and 50 years old in good health.

The chain recombines TRBV5-1 with TRBJ2-1; no definite D call. In germline, CDR1 is SGHRS, CDR2 YFSETQ. Trimming cost V 0 bases and J 4 bases, with 8 bases left between them. This CDR3 has 14 amino acids. CDR3 residues: CASSLGQVYNEQFF. In nucleotides, the CDR3 is TGCGCCAGCAGCTTGGGGCAGGTTTACAATGAGCAGTTCTTC. Looking up the rest from reference TRBV5-1 and TRBJ2-1 gives the full variable domain: KAGVTQTPRYLIKTRGQQVTLSCSPISGHRSVSWYQQTPGQGLQFLFEYFSETQRNKGNFPGRFSGRQFSNSRSEMNVSTLELGDSALYLCASSLGQVYNEQFFGPGTRLTVL.

This chain links TRBV5-1 with TRBJ1-4, with 9 bases identical to TRBD1. In germline, CDR1 is SGHRS, CDR2 YFSETQ. The CDR3 is 15 residues long. Unmatched junction bases numbered 2, after V lost 3 bases and J lost 2 bases. Here the CDR3 DNA reads TGCGCCAGCAGCTCTGGACAGGGGACTAATGAAAAACTGTTTTTT. Translating it yields CASSSGQGTNEKLFF.

This clone was observed once. This rearrangement joins TRBV3-1 (or the pseudogene TRBV3-2) to TRBJ2-7, with unresolved D. CDR3 length equals 11 residues. The germline CDR1 and CDR2 sequences are LGHDT and YNNKEL (reference sequence). V was clipped by 0 bases and J by 5 bases, with 2 bases between them. CDR3 nucleotides: TGTGCCAGCAGCCAAGAAAACGAGCAGTACTTC. It yields the protein CASSQENEQYF.

This rearrangement joins TRBV7-9 to TRBJ2-3; D may be TRBD2 (6 bases). CDR3 size: 12 residues. From germline, CDR1 is SEHNR and CDR2 FQNEAQ (reference sequence). V gave up 4 bases and J gave up 5 bases, with 7 bases separating them. CDR3 sequence (DNA): TGTGCCAGCAGCTCGACTAGAGATACGCAGTATTTT. Translating gives CASSSTRDTQYF.

Only one count was recorded for this clone. The J gene is TRBJ2-7, the V gene TRBV6-5; possibly TRBD1 for D (6 bases). Trimming took 5 bases from V and 4 from J, leaving 9 bases between them. This CDR3 is built from 12 residues. Germline V CDR1 and CDR2: MNHEY, SVGAGI. CDR3 nucleotides: TGTGCCAGCAGTCTACAGGGTTACGAGCAGTACTTC. As protein: CASSLQGYEQYF.

A few counts support this clone. The chain combines TRBV6-2 or TRBV6-3 with TRBJ2-1; D tentatively fits TRBD1 or TRBD2 (5 bases each). V was clipped by 2 bases and J by 4 bases, with 9 bases between them. This CDR3 has 14 amino acids. Germline CDR1 MNHEY, CDR2 SVGEGT. The CDR3 reads CASSYRGVYNEQFF. The CDR3 DNA reads TGTGCCAGCAGTTACAGAGGGGTTTACAATGAGCAGTTCTTC.

The gene calls are TRBV7-2 and TRBJ1-5; D is undetermined. The germline gives CDR1 SGHTA, CDR2 FQGNSA. Trimming took off 1 base at V and 7 bases at J, with 11 bases between the two ends. CDR3 length: 14 residues. This CDR3 is CASSLGYGSQPQHF. CDR3 DNA sequence: TGTGCCAGCAGCTTAGGGTATGGGAGCCAGCCCCAGCATTTT. Full variable domain (outside the CDR3, taken from reference TRBV7-2 and TRBJ1-5): GAGVSQSPSNKVTEKGKDVELRCDPISGHTALYWYRQSLGQGLEFLIYFQGNSAPDKSGLPSDRFSAERTGGSVSTLTIQRTQQEDSAVYLCASSLGYGSQPQHFGDGTRLSIL.

The chain uses TRBV4-1 and TRBJ1-1; possible D gene TRBD1, 5 bases. CDR3 length equals 16 residues. The V and J ends lost 4 bases and 2 bases respectively, with 17 bases between them. In germline, CDR1 is MGHRA, CDR2 YSYEKL. The CDR3 DNA sequence: TGCGCCAGCAGCCGAGGAAGCCGGGGCTTCAACACTGAAGCTTTCTTT. Its protein product is CASSRGSRGFNTEAFF.

The chain combines TRBV10-3 with TRBJ2-7; 10 nucleotides match TRBD1. Per germline, CDR1 ENHRY and CDR2 SYGVKD. This CDR3 has 14 amino acids. The junction had 4 bases not matched to a gene; V was cut back by 6 bases and J by 2 bases. The CDR3 here is CAIRSGTGAYEQYF. DNA of the CDR3: TGTGCCATCAGGTCCGGGACAGGGGCCTACGAGCAGTACTTC.

The chain joins TRBV29-1 to TRBJ2-7, with 9 bases lining up with TRBD1. The CDR3 has 14 residues. V was clipped by 3 bases and J by 3 bases; unmatched bases: 6. Germline-derived CDR1 and CDR2 are SQVTM and ANQGSEA. CDR3 bases: TGCAGCGTTGAGTTCCGGGACAGGGACTACGAGCAGTACTTC. It specifies CSVEFRDRDYEQYF.

The chain has TRBV4-1 and TRBJ2-1; no clear D gene. The CDR3 runs 13 residues. Between the trimmed V and J ends, which lost 4 bases and 8 bases, there was a span of 12 bases. CDR1 MGHRA and CDR2 YSYEKL come from the germline V gene. CDR3 in DNA: TGCGCCAGCAGCCCGCCGCCACTTCATGAGCAGTTCTTC. Amino acid sequence: CASSPPPLHEQFF.

CDR3 in amino acids: CSVEADTQYF. The CDR3 nucleotides are TGCAGCGTTGAGGCGGATACGCAGTATTTT. The chain uses TRBV29-1 and TRBJ2-3; D gene uncertain. V lost 3 bases and J 6 bases, leaving 4 bases between the germline ends. This CDR3 spans 10 amino acids. Per the germline V gene, CDR1 is SQVTM and CDR2 is ANQGSEA.

The chain has TRBV6-5 and TRBJ2-3; no clear D gene. The CDR3 loop spans 15 amino acids. V gave up 10 bases and J gave up 1 base, with 18 bases separating them. Germline CDR1 and CDR2: MNHEY and SVGAGI. The CDR3 bases are TGTGCCACCCACCAAGGCAGGTCCGGCACAGATACGCAGTATTTT. Its protein is CATHQGRSGTDTQYF.

The chain links TRBV18 to TRBJ1-1; 7 nucleotides match TRBD1. The CDR3 runs 15 residues. Germline V gives CDR1 KGHSH, CDR2 LQKENI. V was pared by 2 bases and J by 4 bases, with 7 bases of the junction left unmatched. CDR3 sequence reads: CASSPYTGASTEAFF. The CDR3 DNA reads as TGTGCCAGCTCACCATACACAGGGGCAAGCACTGAAGCTTTCTTT.

V gene TRBV18 combines with J gene TRBJ2-7; 9 nucleotides agree with TRBD1. In germline, CDR1 is KGHSH, CDR2 LQKENI. V lost 2 bases, J lost 0 bases, and 2 bases stayed unmatched. The CDR3 sequence is 15 residues long. As DNA, the CDR3 is TGTGCCAGCTCACCAAACAGGGGGCCCTCCTACGAGCAGTACTTC. Amino acid sequence: CASSPNRGPSYEQYF.

The V gene is TRBV5-1, the J gene TRBJ1-4; a weak D match, TRBD1 (6 bases). The CDR3 is made up of 14 amino acids. Germline V gene lookup returns CDR1 SGHRS and CDR2 YFSETQ. Trimming took 2 bases from V and 4 from J, leaving 9 bases between them. CDR3: CASSLGQFNEKLFF. CDR3 DNA sequence: TGCGCCAGCAGCTTAGGACAGTTTAATGAAAAACTGTTTTTT.

The chain is built from TRBV6-5 and TRBJ1-1; 7 nucleotides agree with TRBD1. There are 16 residues in the CDR3. Germline V lookup: CDR1 MNHEY, CDR2 SVGAGI. The V segment lost 0 bases and the J segment 3 bases; nucleotides outside the gene matches: 7. This CDR3 is CASSYSTGKGDTEAFF. The CDR3 nucleotides are TGTGCCAGCAGTTACTCGACAGGGAAAGGGGACACTGAAGCTTTCTTT.

This chain connects TRBV24-1 to TRBJ2-1, with 11 nucleotides matching TRBD2. The V segment lost 3 bases and the J segment 2 bases; nucleotides outside the gene matches: 5. Per the germline V gene, CDR1 is KGHDR and CDR2 is SFDVKD. The CDR3 totals 17 residues. Here the CDR3 DNA reads TGTGCCACCAGTGATGGGACTAGCGGTGCTCCCTACAATGAGCAGTTCTTC. Protein: CATSDGTSGAPYNEQFF.

The chain uses TRBV5-4 and TRBJ2-4; 11 nucleotides agree with TRBD2. The CDR3 consists of 18 residues. V shed 2 bases and J 0 bases; nucleotides not matched to a gene: 7. The V gene's germline CDR1 is SGHNT and CDR2 YYREEE (reference sequence). The CDR3 nucleotides read TGTGCCAGCAGCTTTAACTTAGCGGGGGGGGTAGCCAAAAACATTCAGTACTTC. It is translated as CASSFNLAGGVAKNIQYF.

The rearrangement joins TRBV5-1 to TRBJ2-5; the D gene is possibly TRBD1 (8 bases). The V and J ends lost 4 bases and 5 bases respectively, with 15 bases between them. The CDR3 consists of 14 residues. Germline-derived CDR1 and CDR2 are SGHRS and YFSETQ. The chain's CDR3 is CASSATGGGETQYF. The CDR3 DNA reads as TGCGCCAGCAGCGCCACAGGGGGAGGGGAGACCCAGTACTTC. Drawing the rest from reference TRBV5-1 and TRBJ2-5, the complete variable domain is KAGVTQTPRYLIKTRGQQVTLSCSPISGHRSVSWYQQTPGQGLQFLFEYFSETQRNKGNFPGRFSGRQFSNSRSEMNVSTLELGDSALYLCASSATGGGETQYFGPGTRLLVL.